This passage covers 13 T cell receptor beta chains from one sample sequenced in a study of shared clonotypes between healthy human individuals. Clones were sequenced by immunoSEQ multiplex PCR, and TCRdb holds only the in-frame ones, with some missing. The profile covers more than 2 million clones, with 90% to 95% appearing a single time and around 0.13% taken by the ten largest. The sequencing input was naive CD4+ T cells sorted from blood. Subset of the sample: CD45RA+ positively selected. These receptors all come from a man between 18 and 35 years old in good health.

Points on this clone: The sample holds other DNA sequences that translate to the same CDR3. This rearrangement joins TRBV28 to TRBJ1-2; D remains unclear. The V end was cut by 6 bases, the J end by 5 bases, with 4 bases between. There are 10 residues in the CDR3. Germline CDR1 reads MDHEN; CDR2 reads SYDVKM. CDR3: CASRRYGYTF. The CDR3 DNA reads TGTGCCAGCAGGAGGTATGGCTACACCTTC.

The V and J genes are TRBV6-5 and TRBJ2-7; possible D gene TRBD1, 6 bases. Germline V lookup: CDR1 MNHEY, CDR2 SVGAGI. V was clipped by 2 bases and J by 5 bases, with 10 bases between them. The CDR3 runs to 13 residues. CDR3 bases: TGTGCCAGCAGTTACCCACAGGGTCACGAGCAGTACTTC. This sequence encodes CASSYPQGHEQYF.

This clone was counted a single time. V gene TRBV5-1 combines with J gene TRBJ2-4, with a possible D match to TRBD2 (5 bases). Looked up from germline, CDR1 is SGHRS and CDR2 is YFSETQ. The V and J ends lost 0 bases and 13 bases respectively, with 20 bases between them. The CDR3 is 15 residues long. CDR3 protein: CASSLVRSSAGRQYF. The CDR3 bases are TGCGCCAGCAGCTTGGTGAGGTCTTCGGCGGGTCGCCAGTACTTC.

The chain joins TRBV5-1 to TRBJ2-3, with no clear D. The CDR3 runs 13 residues. Germline V lookup: CDR1 SGHRS, CDR2 YFSETQ. Trimming took 5 bases from V and 0 from J, leaving 7 bases between them. As DNA, the CDR3 is TGCGCCAGCAGGGCCGCTAGCACAGATACGCAGTATTTT. Translation: CASRAASTDTQYF.

The J gene is TRBJ1-6, the V gene TRBV25-1; no clear D. V gave up 2 bases and J gave up 6 bases, with 5 bases separating them. Germline CDR1 MGHDK, CDR2 SYGVNS. The CDR3 is 13 residues long. In DNA, the CDR3 is TGTGCCAGCAGTGAAATCCCTAATTCACCCCTCCACTTT. Amino acids: CASSEIPNSPLHF.

The chain combines TRBV6-6 with TRBJ2-3; D ambiguous. In germline, CDR1 is MNHNY, CDR2 SVGAGI (reference sequence). The CDR3 loop spans 13 amino acids. The V end was cut by 6 bases, the J end by 6 bases, with 13 bases between. For the CDR3, the DNA is TGTGCCAGCAGCAAACTGTGGTTTGATACGCAGTATTTT. This gives the protein CASSKLWFDTQYF.

This clone appeared a single time. The gene calls are TRBV29-1 and TRBJ2-4; possibly TRBD1 or TRBD2 for D (5 bases each). This CDR3 comprises 15 residues. Germline CDR1 SQVTM, CDR2 ANQGSEA. V gave up 7 bases and J gave up 0 bases, with 16 bases separating them. The DNA of the CDR3 is TGCAGCGCTGGGACCGACAGCATAGCCAAAAACATTCAGTACTTC. Translating it yields CSAGTDSIAKNIQYF. The full variable domain, rest sourced from reference TRBV29-1 and TRBJ2-4, is SAVISQKPSRDICQRGTSLTIQCQVDSQVTMMFWYRQQPGQSLTLIATANQGSEATYESGFVIDKFPISRPNLTFSTLTVSNMSPEDSSIYLCSAGTDSIAKNIQYFGAGTRLSVL.

The table lists this clone with a few counts. The chain uses TRBV6-5 and TRBJ1-5; D gene uncertain. V gave up 5 bases and J gave up 4 bases, with 6 bases separating them. The CDR3 runs 12 residues. Germline CDR1 is MNHEY and CDR2 is SVGAGI. The CDR3 coding sequence is TGTGCCAGCAGTGGGTTAAATCAGCCCCAGCATTTT. It is translated as CASSGLNQPQHF.

This chain uses TRBV30 with TRBJ2-2; no firm D call. In germline, CDR1 is GTSNPN, CDR2 SVGIG (reference sequence). This CDR3 is built from 14 residues. V lost 1 base and J lost 8, with 14 bases in between. CDR3 in amino acids: CAWSAGRISGELFF. In DNA form, the CDR3 reads TGTGCCTGGAGTGCAGGCAGAATATCGGGGGAGCTGTTTTTT.

The rearrangement links TRBV4-3 to TRBJ1-2; TRBD1 aligns across 9 bases. The CDR3 covers 15 residues. V shed 3 bases and J 2 bases; nucleotides not matched to a gene: 4. Germline V lookup: CDR1 LGHNA, CDR2 YSLEER. The CDR3 DNA is TGCGCCAGCAGCCAGGGACAGGGTATAAACTATGGCTACACCTTC. It encodes CASSQGQGINYGYTF.

The rearrangement joins TRBV9 to TRBJ1-6, with 7 nucleotides matching TRBD1. J gave up 6 bases and V 4 bases, and 7 bases lay outside the gene matches. This CDR3 region has 15 residues. The germline CDR1 and CDR2 sequences are SGDLS and YYNGEE. CDR3 amino acids: CASSPRDSFNSPLHF. In DNA, the CDR3 is TGTGCCAGCAGCCCCCGGGACAGCTTTAATTCACCCCTCCACTTT.

This chain uses TRBV6-6 with TRBJ2-7; D tentatively fits TRBD1 or TRBD2 (5 bases each). CDR3 length: 13 amino acids. Germline CDR1 reads MNHNY; CDR2 reads SVGAGI (reference sequence). V gave up 5 bases and J gave up 6 bases, with 14 bases separating them. The CDR3 coding sequence is TGTGCCAGCAGTCCCGGACGGGGCCGCGAGCAGTACTTC. It specifies CASSPGRGREQYF.

The V and J genes are TRBV9 and TRBJ2-7; TRBD1 might be the D (6 bases). Trimming pared 4 bases from V and 3 bases from J, leaving 14 bases between. The CDR3 contains 14 residues. CDR1 is SGDLS and CDR2 is YYNGEE in the germline V gene. CDR3: CASSPGQFFYEQYF. The CDR3 DNA sequence: TGTGCCAGCAGCCCCGGACAGTTTTTCTACGAGCAGTACTTC.